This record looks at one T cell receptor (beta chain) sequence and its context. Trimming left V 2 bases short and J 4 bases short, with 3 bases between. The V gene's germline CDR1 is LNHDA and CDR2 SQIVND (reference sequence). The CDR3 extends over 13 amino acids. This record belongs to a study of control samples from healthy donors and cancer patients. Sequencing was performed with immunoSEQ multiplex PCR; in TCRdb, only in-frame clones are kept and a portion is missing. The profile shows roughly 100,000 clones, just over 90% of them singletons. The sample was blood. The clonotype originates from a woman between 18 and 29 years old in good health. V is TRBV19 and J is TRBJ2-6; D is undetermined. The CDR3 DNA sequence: TGTGCCAGTAGTATACCGGGGGCCAACGTCCTGACTTTC. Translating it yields CASSIPGANVLTF.